The 23 T cell receptor beta chains below come from one sample, sequenced in a study of blood T cells in healthy people across ages. For the second PCR, which ran for roughly 6 to 12 cycles, a sample-barcoded 5' primer and a J-beta primer mix were used. Via MiXCR, TCRdb re-called the 5' RACE reads, giving one row per CDR3 protein. Of about 1.4 million distinct CDR3 sequences listed, 59% are singletons. Material for sequencing was blood. Receptor source: a man aged 18 to 29 in good health.

The table lists this clonotype with a few counts. The V and J genes are TRBV20-1 and TRBJ1-2; weak D call: TRBD1 (6 bases). The CDR3 has 13 amino acids. Germline V gene lookup returns CDR1 DFQATT and CDR2 SNEGSKA (reference sequence). The V end was cut by 0 bases, the J end by 3 bases, with 8 bases between. The CDR3 bases are TGCAGTGCTAGAGATCAGGGGCACTATGGCTACACCTTC. Protein sequence: CSARDQGHYGYTF.

As DNA, the CDR3 is TGCAGCGTTGAGTTGAGACAGGGGTACCACGAGCAGTACTTC. This encodes CSVELRQGYHEQYF. The genes are TRBV29-1 and TRBJ2-5; 8 positions agree with TRBD1. The J call may be wrong; the DNA end is better matched by TRBJ2-7. The germline gives CDR1 SQVTM, CDR2 ANQGSEA. The CDR3 has 14 residues.

The chain carries TRBV6-2 or TRBV6-3 and TRBJ2-1; 11 positions match TRBD2. V trimming: 0 bases; J trimming: 6 bases; junction bases outside the gene matches: 7. Germline V gene lookup returns CDR1 MNHEY and CDR2 SVGEGT. This CDR3 contains 17 residues. CDR3 protein: CASSYSRIAGGLNEQFF. In nucleotides, the CDR3 is TGTGCCAGCAGTTACTCGAGGATAGCGGGGGGGCTCAATGAGCAGTTCTTC.

The chain couples TRBV12-3 or TRBV12-4 to TRBJ1-2, with D hard to call. Trimming took off 7 bases at V and 4 bases at J, with 16 bases between the two ends. CDR3 length: 14 residues. CDR3 protein: CASTAMNILYGYTF. The CDR3 coding sequence is TGTGCCAGCACGGCAATGAATATCCTCTATGGCTACACCTTC.

The rearrangement joins TRBV10-1 to TRBJ1-4, with a possible D match to TRBD1 (5 bases). CDR3 size: 14 residues. Trimming cost V 3 bases and J 6 bases, with 11 bases left between them. The V gene's germline CDR1 is WNHNN and CDR2 SYGVQD (reference sequence). CDR3 DNA: TGCGCCAGCAGTGACGGGACGGAAGATGAAAAACTGTTTTTT. This codes for CASSDGTEDEKLFF.

J is TRBJ2-1 and V is TRBV18; D not certain. Gene TRBJ2-7 matches the end of the DNA better, so the J call may be wrong. The CDR3 contains 15 residues. Germline V lookup: CDR1 KGHSH, CDR2 LQKENI. This CDR3 is CASSPLGIFRNEQYF. The CDR3 nucleotides are TGTGCCAGCTCACCACTAGGGATCTTCCGCAATGAGCAGTACTTC.

The chain carries TRBV9 and TRBJ1-2, with D unresolved. The CDR3 runs to 15 residues. Deletions cut 0 bases from V and 0 bases from J, with 9 bases between. CDR1 is SGDLS, CDR2 YYNGEE, per germline. In DNA, the CDR3 is TGTGCCAGCAGCGTAGGAACAGTAGCTAACTATGGCTACACCTTC. Its translation is CASSVGTVANYGYTF.

The chain carries TRBV4-1 and TRBJ2-1; D possibly corresponds to TRBD2 (6 bases). V shed 4 bases and J shed 7 bases, with 11 bases lying between them. This CDR3 is built from 13 residues. CDR1 is MGHRA, CDR2 YSYEKL, per germline. The CDR3 is CASSLPTSNEQFF. The CDR3 nucleotides read TGCGCCAGCAGCCTACCGACTAGTAATGAGCAGTTCTTC.

The chain links TRBV6-2 or TRBV6-3 to TRBJ2-7, with 9 bases lining up with TRBD1. Germline CDR1 is MNHEY and CDR2 is SVGEGT. V dropped 5 bases and J dropped 1; count of bases not matched to a gene: 9. The CDR3 covers 16 residues. The DNA for the CDR3 is TGTGCCAGCAGTGCGCCCGGGACAGGGACTTCCTACGAGCAGTACTTC. Translation: CASSAPGTGTSYEQYF.

This clonotype appeared a few times. The V and J genes are TRBV20-1 and TRBJ1-5, with D perhaps matching TRBD1 (6 bases). Germline CDR1 DFQATT, CDR2 SNEGSKA (reference sequence). The germline V and J ends were trimmed by 4 bases and 2 bases, with 18 bases remaining between them. CDR3 length: 16 residues. The DNA for the CDR3 is TGCAGTGCTACGACTGGGGGGCGGATGGGCAATCAGCCCCAGCATTTT. Its protein product is CSATTGGRMGNQPQHF.

The chain uses TRBV6-5 and TRBJ1-2, with D possibly TRBD1 on 5 matching bases. CDR3 size: 13 residues. The germline V gene encodes CDR1 MNHEY and CDR2 SVGAGI. V was trimmed by 6 bases and J by 5 bases, leaving 13 bases between them. CDR3 sequence: CASRMGDHYGYTF. The CDR3 bases are TGTGCCAGCAGAATGGGGGATCATTATGGCTACACCTTC.

The chain recombines TRBV6-5 with TRBJ2-1; TRBD1 might be the D (6 bases). This CDR3 is 16 amino acids long. V was shortened by 0 bases and J by 2 bases, with 11 bases between the two germline ends. Germline CDR1 and CDR2: MNHEY and SVGAGI. CDR3 amino acids: CASSYSIRGPYNEQFF. In nucleotides, the CDR3 is TGTGCCAGCAGTTACTCGATCAGGGGACCCTACAATGAGCAGTTCTTC.

A single count supports this clonotype. The V gene is TRBV28, the J gene TRBJ2-1; 9 bases align to TRBD1. V was pared by 6 bases and J by 5 bases, with 11 bases of the junction left unmatched. This CDR3 spans 16 amino acids. Germline-derived CDR1 and CDR2 are MDHEN and SYDVKM. The DNA for the CDR3 is TGTGCCAGCAGCTCTAACAGGGGGCCTAAAGACAATGAGCAGTTCTTC. This encodes CASSSNRGPKDNEQFF.

The V call is TRBV5-1, the J call TRBJ1-2; D perhaps matches TRBD1 (6 bases). The germline gives CDR1 SGHRS, CDR2 YFSETQ. CDR3 length equals 15 residues. V was pared by 6 bases and J by 2 bases, with 17 bases between. For the CDR3, the DNA is TGCGCCAGCAACCCGGGACAAGGGATAAACTATGGCTACACCTTC. It yields the protein CASNPGQGINYGYTF.

The chain has TRBV20-1 and TRBJ1-4; the match to TRBD1 covers 8 bases. Germline CDR1 reads DFQATT; CDR2 reads SNEGSKA (reference sequence). Germline trimming cut 5 bases from V and 4 bases from J; bases unmatched to any gene: 6. There are 14 residues in the CDR3. The CDR3 bases are TGCAGTGCTGAGGACAGGGCGAGTAATGAAAAACTGTTTTTT. It is translated as CSAEDRASNEKLFF.

J is TRBJ2-1 and V is TRBV14; no definite D call. Looked up from germline, CDR1 is SGHDN and CDR2 is FVKESK. There are 13 residues in the CDR3. Trimming shortened V by 4 bases and J by 4 bases, and 8 bases separated the two germline ends. The CDR3 sequence: CASSRLFYNEQFF. The CDR3 DNA sequence: TGTGCCAGCAGCCGTTTATTTTACAATGAGCAGTTCTTC. The variable domain in full, completed from reference TRBV14 and TRBJ2-1, reads EAGVTQFPSHSVIEKGQTVTLRCDPISGHDNLYWYRRVMGKEIKFLLHFVKESKQDESGMPNNRFLAERTGGTYSTLKVQPAELEDSGVYFCASSRLFYNEQFFGPGTRLTVL.

The V gene is TRBV7-9, the J gene TRBJ2-7; weak D call: TRBD1 (6 bases). CDR1 and CDR2 (germline): SEHNR, FQNEAQ (reference sequence). V dropped 5 bases and J dropped 6 bases, with 20 bases sitting between them. This CDR3 has 15 amino acids. The CDR3 DNA is TGTGCCAGCAGCGGCAGGACAGTAACCCTCACCGAGCAGTACTTC. As protein: CASSGRTVTLTEQYF.

V usage is TRBV7-2 and J usage is TRBJ2-5; 8 nucleotides match TRBD1. The CDR3 has 15 amino acids. V shed 8 bases and J 3 bases; nucleotides not matched to a gene: 11. Germline CDR1 is SGHTA and CDR2 is FQGNSA. This chain's CDR3 is CASGETGVIEETQYF. The DNA for the CDR3 is TGTGCCAGCGGGGAGACAGGGGTCATAGAAGAGACCCAGTACTTC.

The count of this clonotype is one. This chain uses TRBV19 with TRBJ2-1; D not resolved. Deletions cut 6 bases from V and 4 bases from J, with 7 bases between. Germline CDR1 is LNHDA and CDR2 is SQIVND (reference sequence). There are 12 residues in the CDR3. In DNA form, the CDR3 reads TGTGCCAGTAGGAATTATTACAATGAGCAGTTCTTC. As protein: CASRNYYNEQFF.

This chain joins TRBV20-1 and TRBJ1-6; D unresolved. With 2 bases removed from V and 5 bases from J, the gap between germline ends came to 13 bases. The V gene's germline CDR1 is DFQATT and CDR2 SNEGSKA (reference sequence). This CDR3 has 15 amino acids. The CDR3 is CSARPPGGNNSPLHF. Written as DNA, the CDR3 is TGCAGTGCTAGACCCCCGGGAGGGAATAATTCACCCCTCCACTTT.

Remarks on this clonotype: Compared with germline, one end of the junction differs, possibly owing to a read error. The chain combines TRBV7-9 with TRBJ2-1, with 12 bases matching TRBD2. Per the germline V gene, CDR1 is SEHNR and CDR2 is FQNEAQ (reference sequence). This CDR3 is built from 17 residues. The CDR3 spells CASSFPTRLAGVDEQFF. The CDR3 DNA follows: TGCGCCAGCAGCTTTCCCACTCGACTAGCGGGGGTCGATGAGCAGTTCTTC.

The table lists this clonotype with a few counts. V usage is TRBV12-3 or TRBV12-4 and J usage is TRBJ1-5; D is uncertain. This CDR3 comprises 15 residues. V dropped 8 bases and J dropped 0 bases, with 14 bases sitting between them. The CDR3 loop reads CASSTREDSNQPQHF. In DNA, the CDR3 is TGTGCCAGCTCTACAAGGGAGGATAGCAATCAGCCCCAGCATTTT.

The chain links TRBV14 to TRBJ2-1; D is uncertain. The CDR3 covers 14 residues. V was cut by 1 base and J by 4 bases, with 8 bases left in between. Germline V lookup: CDR1 SGHDN, CDR2 FVKESK. Here the CDR3 reads CASSQGELYNEQFF. The CDR3 bases are TGTGCCAGCAGCCAAGGTGAACTATACAATGAGCAGTTCTTC. Based on the CDR3 plus reference TRBV14 and TRBJ2-1, the full variable domain is EAGVTQFPSHSVIEKGQTVTLRCDPISGHDNLYWYRRVMGKEIKFLLHFVKESKQDESGMPNNRFLAERTGGTYSTLKVQPAELEDSGVYFCASSQGELYNEQFFGPGTRLTVL.